These 12 T cell receptor beta chains share one sample of origin, sequenced in a study of spatial heterogeneity in lung cancer. Study-wide results and caveats: Mutation tallies in tumors tracked expanded intratumoral alpha and beta TCR counts.

In TCRdb, the 5' RACE reads were re-called with MiXCR into one record per CDR3 protein. This table holds some 9,800 distinct CDR3 sequences, just under 6.5% found once. As to time point: sample taken at primary tumor resection. The antigens of these receptors remain unknown. The sequencing used lung tumor tissue, collected at surgery. The receptor source for this set is a male donor with early-stage non-small cell lung cancer.

This clonotype was counted many times. V is TRBV6-6 and J is TRBJ2-7, with D possibly TRBD1 on 5 matching bases. Trimming cost V 4 bases and J 0 bases, with 22 bases left between them. The V gene's germline CDR1 is MNHNY and CDR2 SVGAGI (reference sequence). This CDR3 has 18 amino acids. CDR3 nucleotides: TGTGCCAGCAGTTTTCCGACGCAACCTCAGGGCGTCTCCTACGAGCAGTACGTC. It specifies CASSFPTQPQGVSYEQYV.

Many counts were recorded for this clonotype. The chain carries TRBV10-2 and TRBJ1-1, with D hard to call. Germline values: CDR1 WSHSY, CDR2 SAAADI. V was clipped by 2 bases and J by 8 bases, with 9 bases between them. This CDR3 contains 12 residues. The CDR3 DNA sequence: TGCGCCAGCAGTGAGGGGTGGATGGAAGCTTTCTTT. It is translated as CASSEGWMEAFF.

This clonotype showed up many times. This sequence joins TRBV5-1 and TRBJ2-5; possibly TRBD2 for D (5 bases). V was cut by 2 bases and J by 1 base, with 6 bases left in between. CDR1 and CDR2 (germline): SGHRS, YFSETQ. This CDR3 spans 13 amino acids. The DNA of the CDR3 is TGCGCCAGCAGCTTTGCGGGCCAAGAGACCCAGTACTTC. Amino acids: CASSFAGQETQYF.

This clonotype was seen ten or more times. V is TRBV6-1 and J is TRBJ2-1; the D is unclear. Trimming took 8 bases from V and 2 from J, leaving 10 bases between them. The CDR3 runs to 13 residues. Germline V gene sequence: CDR1 MNHNS, CDR2 SASEGT. CDR3 in amino acids: CASHPGPYNEQFF. CDR3 DNA sequence: TGTGCCAGCCACCCTGGGCCCTACAATGAGCAGTTCTTC.

Ten or more counts support this clonotype. This chain joins TRBV6-1 and TRBJ1-6; D may be TRBD1 (6 bases). The germline V gene has CDR1 MNHNS and CDR2 SASEGT. There are 13 residues in the CDR3. V lost 8 bases and J lost 7, with 12 bases in between. This chain's CDR3 is CASATGRNSPLHF. DNA for the CDR3: TGTGCCAGCGCAACAGGGAGGAATTCACCCCTCCACTTT.

This clonotype was detected many times. The chain employs TRBV9 and TRBJ1-1, with D unclear. Trimming pared 3 bases from V and 1 base from J, leaving 13 bases between. Germline CDR1 SGDLS, CDR2 YYNGEE. This CDR3 is 15 amino acids long. The CDR3 nucleotides are TGTGCCAGCAGCGCCCTGAGAGCGCAGAACACTGAAGCTTTCTTT. Encoded protein: CASSALRAQNTEAFF.

This clonotype is medium-sized by share. The J gene is TRBJ2-1, the V gene TRBV9, with D hard to call. Germline V gives CDR1 SGDLS, CDR2 YYNGEE. CDR3 length: 13 amino acids. Trimming left V 5 bases short and J 0 bases short, with 6 bases between. The CDR3 reads CASSVDSYNEQFF. For the CDR3, the DNA is TGTGCCAGCAGTGTGGACTCCTACAATGAGCAGTTCTTC.

This clonotype occurred many times. The CDR3 coding sequence is TGCAGTGCTAGAGGAGGAGCGGGGCAGTACGTC. This sequence encodes CSARGGAGQYV. The gene calls are TRBV20-1 and TRBJ2-7; TRBD2 is a possible D gene (6 bases). There are 11 residues in the CDR3. V was cut by 1 base and J by 9 bases, with 10 bases left in between. From germline, CDR1 is DFQATT and CDR2 SNEGSKA (reference sequence).

In this sample, this clonotype turned up many times. The J gene is TRBJ2-5, the V gene TRBV7-9, with 9 positions matching TRBD2. The CDR3 contains 16 residues. V was clipped by 5 bases and J by 6 bases; unmatched bases: 13. Germline V CDR1 and CDR2: SEHNR, FQNEAQ (reference sequence). The CDR3 DNA sequence: TGTGCCAGCAGCCCCGAGGTAGCGGGAGCGAGGAAGACCCAGTACTTC. It yields the protein CASSPEVAGARKTQYF.

This clonotype was found many times. The chain has TRBV6-6 and TRBJ1-4; TRBD1 agrees at 9 bases. This CDR3 is 15 amino acids long. V was clipped by 4 bases and J by 8 bases; unmatched bases: 8. Germline V gives CDR1 MNHNY, CDR2 SVGAGI (reference sequence). In DNA form, the CDR3 reads TGTGCCAGCAGTTTCTCCGGGACAGGGCAGGAAAAACTGTTTTTT. Translation: CASSFSGTGQEKLFF.

This clonotype was observed many times. The chain is built from TRBV20-1 and TRBJ1-2; TRBD1 agrees at 8 bases. Trimming removed 6 bases from V and 4 bases from J; junction bases left unmatched: 16. Germline V gene lookup returns CDR1 DFQATT and CDR2 SNEGSKA (reference sequence). The CDR3 is 16 residues long. Here the CDR3 reads CSAHPLPGQASYGYTF. The CDR3 DNA is TGCAGTGCCCATCCTCTCCCGGGACAGGCGTCCTATGGCTACACCTTC.

This clonotype was recorded at least ten times. The J gene is TRBJ2-2, the V gene TRBV27; 8 bases align to TRBD1. J was trimmed by 5 bases and V by 4 bases; bases with no gene match: 6. Looked up from germline, CDR1 is MNHEY and CDR2 is SMNVEV (reference sequence). The CDR3 covers 15 residues. The CDR3 here is CASSSWTGWTGELFF. CDR3 DNA sequence: TGTGCCAGCAGTTCCTGGACAGGGTGGACCGGGGAGCTGTTTTTT.